This T cell receptor beta chain was documented in a study of T cell responses to AZD1222 COVID-19 vaccine. The method was immunoSEQ multiplex PCR; TCRdb's version includes in-frame clones alone and lacks a portion of them. The repertoire has about 78,000 clones, nearly 85% of them found once; the top ten carry 2.5% to 3%. This clone was counted a few times. The CDR3 length is 15 residues. The V gene's germline CDR1 is SEHNR and CDR2 FQNEAQ (reference sequence). Trimming cost V 6 bases and J 5 bases; bases outside gene matches: 9. The chain carries TRBV7-9 and TRBJ2-5; 10 nucleotides line up with TRBD2. This sequence originates from an adult in good health. The specimen was peripheral blood, collected on day 0 of AZD1222 vaccination. The CDR3 loop reads CASRALAGDWETQYF. The CDR3 DNA follows: TGTGCCAGCAGGGCTCTAGCGGGAGATTGGGAGACCCAGTACTTC.